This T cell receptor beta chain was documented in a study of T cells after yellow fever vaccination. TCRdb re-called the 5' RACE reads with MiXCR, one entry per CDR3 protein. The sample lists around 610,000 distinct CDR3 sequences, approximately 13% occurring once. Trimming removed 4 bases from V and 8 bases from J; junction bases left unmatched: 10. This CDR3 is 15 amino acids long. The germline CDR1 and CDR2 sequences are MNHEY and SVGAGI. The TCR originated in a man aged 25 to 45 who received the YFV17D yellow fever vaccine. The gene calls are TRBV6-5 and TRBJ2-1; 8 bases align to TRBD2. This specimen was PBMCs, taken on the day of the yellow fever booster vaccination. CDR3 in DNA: TGTGCCAGCAGTTCCACTAGCGGAGCCTCGGATGAGCAGTTCTTC. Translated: CASSSTSGASDEQFF.